These 8 T cell receptor beta chains share one sample of origin, sequenced in a study of blood T cell repertoires in COVID-19. Using immunoSEQ multiplex PCR, the repertoire was profiled, and TCRdb retains in-frame clones only, with some absent. The sample includes over 150,000 clones, roughly four fifths of them seen just once. Material: PBMCs or T cells enriched from blood (not recorded which). The origin of the receptors is a man between 40 and 49 years old who had recovered from COVID-19.

The chain employs TRBV6-1 and TRBJ1-2; the match to TRBD1 covers 8 bases. V lost 3 bases and J lost 8; bases outside the gene matches: 14. The germline gives CDR1 MNHNS, CDR2 SASEGT. The CDR3 runs 16 residues. The CDR3: CASSDGWLGQESGYTF. As DNA, the CDR3 is TGTGCCAGCAGTGATGGTTGGCTGGGACAGGAGTCCGGCTACACCTTC.

The CDR3 nucleotides are TGCGCCAGCAGCCAAGATACGCAGGGCTATCAGCCCCAGCATTTT. It codes for CASSQDTQGYQPQHF. This chain links TRBV4-3 with TRBJ1-5; perhaps TRBD1 as D (5 bases). The CDR3 is 15 residues long. V lost 0 bases and J 5 bases, leaving 11 bases between the germline ends. Germline V CDR1 and CDR2: LGHNA, YSLEER.

This clone was seen a handful of times. This chain joins TRBV15 and TRBJ1-1; 7 bases are a match to TRBD1. V shed 6 bases and J 5 bases; nucleotides not matched to a gene: 9. Germline V lookup: CDR1 LNHNV, CDR2 YYDKDF (reference sequence). The CDR3 contains 14 residues. CDR3 DNA sequence: TGTGCCACCAGGGGCACAGGGGAATGGACTGAAGCTTTCTTT. As protein: CATRGTGEWTEAFF. Drawing the rest from reference TRBV15 and TRBJ1-1, the complete variable domain is DAMVIQNPRYQVTQFGKPVTLSCSQTLNHNVMYWYQQKSSQAPKLLFHYYDKDFNNEADTPDNFQSRRPNTSFCFLDIRSPGLGDTAMYLCATRGTGEWTEAFFGQGTRLTVV.

V and J are TRBV3-1 (or the pseudogene TRBV3-2) and TRBJ1-1; perhaps TRBD1 as D (5 bases). The CDR3 runs 17 residues. V was trimmed by 5 bases and J by 4 bases, leaving 23 bases between them. Germline CDR1 and CDR2: LGHDT and YNNKEL (reference sequence). CDR3 protein: CASSATEKFLRGTEAFF. The CDR3 coding sequence is TGTGCCAGCAGCGCGACCGAGAAGTTTCTAAGGGGCACTGAAGCTTTCTTT.

This chain links TRBV7-2 with TRBJ2-5; perhaps TRBD2 as D (6 bases). Germline CDR1 is SGHTA and CDR2 is FQGNSA. The CDR3 loop spans 15 amino acids. The V end lost 2 bases, the J end lost 1 base, and 11 bases lay between the germline ends. The CDR3 sequence: CASSLSSASQETQYF. DNA for the CDR3: TGTGCCAGCAGCTTATCTAGCGCCTCCCAAGAGACCCAGTACTTC.

This sequence joins TRBV28 and TRBJ2-7; 10 bases match TRBD1. The junction had 11 bases not matched to a gene; V was cut back by 5 bases and J by 4 bases. The CDR3 totals 16 residues. Per the germline V gene, CDR1 is MDHEN and CDR2 is SYDVKM. The CDR3 here is CASSITSGQGVYEQYF. The CDR3 nucleotides are TGTGCCAGCAGTATCACGTCCGGACAGGGGGTTTACGAGCAGTACTTC.

This chain links TRBV2 with TRBJ1-1; 9 bases are a match to TRBD1. The V and J ends lost 6 bases and 6 bases, in that order; junction bases with no gene match: 8. Germline CDR1 SNHLY, CDR2 FYNNEI. The CDR3 sequence is 14 residues long. Here the CDR3 DNA reads TGTGCCAGCAGACAGGGGGCGCGGGATTCTGAAGCTTTCTTT. This sequence encodes CASRQGARDSEAFF.

This clone was picked up one time. The chain carries TRBV28 and TRBJ2-6; D is perhaps TRBD1 (8 bases). Germline lookup yields CDR1 MDHEN and CDR2 SYDVKM. The CDR3 runs 18 residues. V was clipped by 10 bases and J by 8 bases, with 30 bases between them. CDR3 DNA sequence: TGTGCCATCCTAGGGAGGGCAGGGGGCCAGGCTGGAACCAACGTCCTGACTTTC. Its translation: CAILGRAGGQAGTNVLTF.